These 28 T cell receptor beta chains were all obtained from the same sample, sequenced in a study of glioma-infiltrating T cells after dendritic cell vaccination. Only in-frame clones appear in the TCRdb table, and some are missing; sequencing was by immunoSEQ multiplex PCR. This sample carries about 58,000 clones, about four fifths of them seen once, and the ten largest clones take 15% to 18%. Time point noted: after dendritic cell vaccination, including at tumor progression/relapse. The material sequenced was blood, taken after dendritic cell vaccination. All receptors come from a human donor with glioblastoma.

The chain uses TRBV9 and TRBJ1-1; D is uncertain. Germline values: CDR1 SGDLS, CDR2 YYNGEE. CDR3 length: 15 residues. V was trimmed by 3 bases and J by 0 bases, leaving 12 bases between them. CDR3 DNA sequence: TGTGCCAGCAGCGCAGTGCTCGCGGTGAACACTGAAGCTTTCTTT. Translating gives CASSAVLAVNTEAFF.

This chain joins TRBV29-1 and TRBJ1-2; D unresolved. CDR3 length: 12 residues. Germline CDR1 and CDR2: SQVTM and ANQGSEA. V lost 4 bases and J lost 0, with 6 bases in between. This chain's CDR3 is CSVAGANYGYTF. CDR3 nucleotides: TGCAGCGTTGCCGGGGCTAACTATGGCTACACCTTC. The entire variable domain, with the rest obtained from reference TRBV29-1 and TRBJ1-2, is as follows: SAVISQKPSRDICQRGTSLTIQCQVDSQVTMMFWYRQQPGQSLTLIATANQGSEATYESGFVIDKFPISRPNLTFSTLTVSNMSPEDSSIYLCSVAGANYGYTFGSGTRLTVV.

CDR3 sequence reads: CASSRLVTAGSNQPQHF. As DNA, the CDR3 is TGTGCCAGCAGCAGGCTCGTAACGGCGGGGAGCAATCAGCCCCAGCATTTT. The chain has TRBV2 and TRBJ1-5; D ambiguous. The CDR3 consists of 17 residues. Trimming cost V 6 bases and J 1 base, with 19 bases left between them. CDR1 SNHLY and CDR2 FYNNEI come from the germline V gene.

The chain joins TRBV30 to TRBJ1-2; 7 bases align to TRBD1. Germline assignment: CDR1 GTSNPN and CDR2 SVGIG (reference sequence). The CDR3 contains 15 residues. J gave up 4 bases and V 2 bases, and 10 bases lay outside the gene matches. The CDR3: CAWSPPDRLIYGYTF. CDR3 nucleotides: TGTGCCTGGAGTCCGCCGGACAGGCTAATCTATGGCTACACCTTC.

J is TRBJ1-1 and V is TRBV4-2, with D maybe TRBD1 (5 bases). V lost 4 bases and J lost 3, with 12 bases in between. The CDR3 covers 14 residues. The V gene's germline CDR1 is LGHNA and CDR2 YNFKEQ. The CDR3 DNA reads TGTGCCAGCAGCCGATCCGACAGCGACACTGAAGCTTTCTTT. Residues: CASSRSDSDTEAFF.

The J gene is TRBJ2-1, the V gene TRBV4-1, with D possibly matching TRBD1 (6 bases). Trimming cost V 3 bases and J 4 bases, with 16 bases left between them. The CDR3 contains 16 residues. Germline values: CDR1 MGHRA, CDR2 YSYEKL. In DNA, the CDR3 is TGCGCCAGCAGCCATCTCTGGGGGCGAGGTTACAATGAGCAGTTCTTC. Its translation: CASSHLWGRGYNEQFF.

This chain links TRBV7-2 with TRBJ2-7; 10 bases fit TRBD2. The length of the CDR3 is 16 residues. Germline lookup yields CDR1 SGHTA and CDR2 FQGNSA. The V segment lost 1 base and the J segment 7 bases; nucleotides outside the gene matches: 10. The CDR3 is CASSLGPSGGAWEQYF. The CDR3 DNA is TGTGCCAGCAGCTTAGGCCCCAGCGGGGGGGCCTGGGAGCAGTACTTC.

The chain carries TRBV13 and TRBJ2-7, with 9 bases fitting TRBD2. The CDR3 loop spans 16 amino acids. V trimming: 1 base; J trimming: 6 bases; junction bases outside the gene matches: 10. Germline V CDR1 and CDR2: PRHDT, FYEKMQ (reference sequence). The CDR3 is CASSLDGGGATGEQYF. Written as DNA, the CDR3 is TGTGCCAGCAGCTTAGATGGCGGGGGGGCAACGGGCGAGCAGTACTTC.

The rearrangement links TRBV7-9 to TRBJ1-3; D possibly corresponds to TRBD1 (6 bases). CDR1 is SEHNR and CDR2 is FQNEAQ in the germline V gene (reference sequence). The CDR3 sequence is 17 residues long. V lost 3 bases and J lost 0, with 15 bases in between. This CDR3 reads CASSFGGGHISGNTIYF. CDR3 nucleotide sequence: TGTGCCAGCAGCTTTGGCGGGGGCCACATCTCTGGAAACACCATATATTTT.

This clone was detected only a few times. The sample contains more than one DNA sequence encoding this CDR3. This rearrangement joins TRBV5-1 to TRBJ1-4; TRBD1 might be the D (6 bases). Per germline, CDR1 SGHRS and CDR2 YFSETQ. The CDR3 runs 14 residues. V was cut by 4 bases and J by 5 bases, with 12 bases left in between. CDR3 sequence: CASSTTGSNEKLFF. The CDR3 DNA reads TGCGCCAGCAGCACGACAGGCTCGAATGAAAAACTGTTTTTT.

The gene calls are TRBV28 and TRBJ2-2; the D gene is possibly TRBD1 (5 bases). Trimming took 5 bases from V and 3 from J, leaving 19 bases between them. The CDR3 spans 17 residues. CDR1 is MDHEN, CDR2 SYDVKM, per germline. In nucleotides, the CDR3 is TGTGCCAGCAGTCTGACTCCGCCAGGGATGGACACCGGGGAGCTGTTTTTT. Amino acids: CASSLTPPGMDTGELFF.

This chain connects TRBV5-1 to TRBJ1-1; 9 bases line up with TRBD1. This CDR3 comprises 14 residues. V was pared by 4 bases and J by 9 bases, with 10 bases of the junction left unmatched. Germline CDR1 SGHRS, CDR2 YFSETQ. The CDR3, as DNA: TGCGCCAGCAGCGGAGGGACAGGGAACTGGAAAGCTTTCTTT. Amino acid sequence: CASSGGTGNWKAFF. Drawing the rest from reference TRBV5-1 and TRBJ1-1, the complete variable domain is KAGVTQTPRYLIKTRGQQVTLSCSPISGHRSVSWYQQTPGQGLQFLFEYFSETQRNKGNFPGRFSGRQFSNSRSEMNVSTLELGDSALYLCASSGGTGNWKAFFGQGTRLTVV.

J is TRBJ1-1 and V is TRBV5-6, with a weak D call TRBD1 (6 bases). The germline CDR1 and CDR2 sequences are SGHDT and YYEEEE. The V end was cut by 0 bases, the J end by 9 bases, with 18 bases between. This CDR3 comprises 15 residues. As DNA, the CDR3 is TGTGCCAGCAGCTTGGAGATTCTGGACAGAAGTAAAGCTTTCTTT. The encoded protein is CASSLEILDRSKAFF.

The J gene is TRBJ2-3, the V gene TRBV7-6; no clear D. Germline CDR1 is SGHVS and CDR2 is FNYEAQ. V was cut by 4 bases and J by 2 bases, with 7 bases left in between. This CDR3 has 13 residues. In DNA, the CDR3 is TGTGCCAGCAGCTCTCTTAACACAGATACGCAGTATTTT. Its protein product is CASSSLNTDTQYF.

In DNA form, the CDR3 reads TGTGCCATCAGGTCAGATAGCAATCAGCCCCAGCATTTT. Residues: CAIRSDSNQPQHF. The genes are TRBV10-3 and TRBJ1-5; D ambiguous. The V end was cut by 6 bases, the J end by 0 bases, with 6 bases between. The CDR3 covers 13 residues. Germline V gene sequence: CDR1 ENHRY, CDR2 SYGVKD.

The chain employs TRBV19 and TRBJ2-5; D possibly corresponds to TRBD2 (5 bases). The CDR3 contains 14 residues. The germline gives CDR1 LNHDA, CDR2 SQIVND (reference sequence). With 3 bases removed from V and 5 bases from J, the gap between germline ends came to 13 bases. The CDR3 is CASSISSQVETQYF. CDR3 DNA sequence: TGTGCCAGTAGTATCTCTAGCCAGGTTGAGACCCAGTACTTC.

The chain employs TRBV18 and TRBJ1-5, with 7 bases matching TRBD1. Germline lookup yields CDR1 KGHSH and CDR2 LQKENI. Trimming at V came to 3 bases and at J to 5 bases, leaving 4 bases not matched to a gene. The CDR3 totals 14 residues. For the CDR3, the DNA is TGTGCCAGCTCACCCGCTCAGGGGGATCAGCCCCAGCATTTT. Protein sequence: CASSPAQGDQPQHF.

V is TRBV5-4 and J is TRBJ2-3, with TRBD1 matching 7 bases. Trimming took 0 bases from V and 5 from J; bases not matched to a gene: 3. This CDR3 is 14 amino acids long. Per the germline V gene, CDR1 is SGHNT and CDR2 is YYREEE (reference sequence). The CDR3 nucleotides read TGTGCCAGCAGCTTGGAGGCAGGGGGAGATACGCAGTATTTT. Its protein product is CASSLEAGGDTQYF.

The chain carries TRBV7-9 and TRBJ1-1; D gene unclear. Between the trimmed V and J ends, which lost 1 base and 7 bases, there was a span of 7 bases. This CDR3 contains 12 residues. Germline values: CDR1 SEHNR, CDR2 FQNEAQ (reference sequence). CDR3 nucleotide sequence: TGTGCCAGCAGCTTAGTTCAGGATGAAGCTTTCTTT. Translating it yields CASSLVQDEAFF.

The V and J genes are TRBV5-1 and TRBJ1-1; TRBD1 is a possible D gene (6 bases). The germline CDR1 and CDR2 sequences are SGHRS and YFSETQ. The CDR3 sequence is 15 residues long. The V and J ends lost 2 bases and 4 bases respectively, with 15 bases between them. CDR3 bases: TGCGCCAGCAGCTTAAGCACAGGGAGGGGCACTGAAGCTTTCTTT. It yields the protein CASSLSTGRGTEAFF.

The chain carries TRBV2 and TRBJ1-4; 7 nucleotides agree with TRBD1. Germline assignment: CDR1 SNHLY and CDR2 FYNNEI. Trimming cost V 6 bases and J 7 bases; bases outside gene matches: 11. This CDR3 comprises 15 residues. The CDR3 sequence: CASRADRVVGEKLFF. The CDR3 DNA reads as TGTGCCAGCAGAGCCGACAGGGTGGTCGGTGAAAAACTGTTTTTT. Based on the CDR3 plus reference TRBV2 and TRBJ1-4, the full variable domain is EPEVTQTPSHQVTQMGQEVILRCVPISNHLYFYWYRQILGQKVEFLVSFYNNEISEKSEIFDDQFSVERPDGSNFTLKIRSTKLEDSAMYFCASRADRVVGEKLFFGSGTQLSVL.

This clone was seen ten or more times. The CDR3 loop is CASSLVTDEKLFF. The CDR3 region has the DNA TGTGCCAGCAGCTTGGTGACAGATGAAAAACTGTTTTTT. The chain has TRBV5-4 and TRBJ1-4; tentative D call: TRBD1 (5 bases). The CDR3 is 13 residues long. V was cut by 0 bases and J by 6 bases, with 6 bases left in between. Germline V CDR1 and CDR2: SGHNT, YYREEE (reference sequence).

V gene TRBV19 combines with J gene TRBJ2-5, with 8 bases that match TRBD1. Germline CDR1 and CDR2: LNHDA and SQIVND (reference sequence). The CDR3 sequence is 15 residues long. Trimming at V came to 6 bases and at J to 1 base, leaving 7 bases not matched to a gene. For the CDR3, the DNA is TGTGCCAGTAGCCTGATCACAGGGGGCCAAGAGACCCAGTACTTC. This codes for CASSLITGGQETQYF.

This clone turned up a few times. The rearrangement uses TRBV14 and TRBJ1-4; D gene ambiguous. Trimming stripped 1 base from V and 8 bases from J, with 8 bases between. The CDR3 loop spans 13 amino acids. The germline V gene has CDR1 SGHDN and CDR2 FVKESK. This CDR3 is CASSQVRGEKLFF. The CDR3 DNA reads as TGTGCCAGCAGCCAAGTCCGAGGAGAAAAACTGTTTTTT.

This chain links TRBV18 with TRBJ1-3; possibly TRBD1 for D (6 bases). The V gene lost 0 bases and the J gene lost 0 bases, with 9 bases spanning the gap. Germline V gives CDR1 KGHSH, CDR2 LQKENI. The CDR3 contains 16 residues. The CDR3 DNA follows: TGTGCCAGCTCACCACCTACGGACAGCTCTGGAAACACCATATATTTT. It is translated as CASSPPTDSSGNTIYF. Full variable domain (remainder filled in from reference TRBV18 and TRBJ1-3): NAGVMQNPRHLVRRRGQEARLRCSPMKGHSHVYWYRQLPEEGLKFMVYLQKENIIDESGMPKERFSAEFPKEGPSILRIQQVVRGDSAAYFCASSPPTDSSGNTIYFGEGSWLTVV.

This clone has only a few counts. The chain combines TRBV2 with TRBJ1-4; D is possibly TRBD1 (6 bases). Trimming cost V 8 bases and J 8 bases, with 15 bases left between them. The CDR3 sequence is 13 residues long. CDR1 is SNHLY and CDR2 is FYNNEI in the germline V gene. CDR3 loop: CASRNRVKEKLFF. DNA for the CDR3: TGTGCCAGCCGAAACAGGGTTAAGGAAAAACTGTTTTTT. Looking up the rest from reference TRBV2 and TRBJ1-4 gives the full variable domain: EPEVTQTPSHQVTQMGQEVILRCVPISNHLYFYWYRQILGQKVEFLVSFYNNEISEKSEIFDDQFSVERPDGSNFTLKIRSTKLEDSAMYFCASRNRVKEKLFFGSGTQLSVL.

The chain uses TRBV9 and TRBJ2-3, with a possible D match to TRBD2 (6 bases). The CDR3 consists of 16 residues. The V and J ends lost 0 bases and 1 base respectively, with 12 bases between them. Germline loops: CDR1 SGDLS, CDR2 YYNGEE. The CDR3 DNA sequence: TGTGCCAGCAGCGTAGGAGCGGGCTTGGGCACAGATACGCAGTATTTT. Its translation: CASSVGAGLGTDTQYF.

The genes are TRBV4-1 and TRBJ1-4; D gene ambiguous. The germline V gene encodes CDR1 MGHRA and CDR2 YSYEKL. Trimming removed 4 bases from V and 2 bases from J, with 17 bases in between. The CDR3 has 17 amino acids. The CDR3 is CASSRLGPGNTNEKLFF. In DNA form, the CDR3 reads TGCGCCAGCAGCCGTCTAGGGCCCGGGAACACTAATGAAAAACTGTTTTTT.